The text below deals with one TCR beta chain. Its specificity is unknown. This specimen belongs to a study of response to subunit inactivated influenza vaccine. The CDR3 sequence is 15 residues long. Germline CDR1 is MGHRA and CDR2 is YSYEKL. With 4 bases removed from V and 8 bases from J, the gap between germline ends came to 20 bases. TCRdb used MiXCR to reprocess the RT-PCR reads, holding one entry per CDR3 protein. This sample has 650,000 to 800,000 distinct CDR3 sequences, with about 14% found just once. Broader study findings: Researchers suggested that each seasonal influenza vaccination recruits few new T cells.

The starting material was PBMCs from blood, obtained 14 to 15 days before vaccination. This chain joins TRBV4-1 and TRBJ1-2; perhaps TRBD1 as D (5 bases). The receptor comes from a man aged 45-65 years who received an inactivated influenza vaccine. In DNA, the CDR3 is TGCGCCAGCAGCCTATCGGACATCCAGAGTAGCGGCTACACCTTC. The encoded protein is CASSLSDIQSSGYTF.